This T cell receptor (beta chain) is drawn from a study of T cells in Graves' hyperthyroidism and ophthalmopathy. V dropped 6 bases and J dropped 2; count of bases not matched to a gene: 12. This CDR3 region has 17 residues. Germline CDR1 reads KGHDR; CDR2 reads SFDVKD. Diagnosis of hyperthyroidism was new in patients aged 18 to 65, and its duration was under 2 months. Researchers amplified the TCR beta CDR3 regions from RNA transcripts. An initial round of RT-PCR targeting the TCR CDR3 relied on the HTBI primer set. TCRdb recomputed calls from the multiplex PCR reads with MiXCR, one row per CDR3 protein. The sample records approximately 360,000 distinct CDR3 sequences, around 25% being singletons.

The chain carries TRBV24-1 and TRBJ2-3; the match to TRBD2 covers 8 bases. The source is a man aged 50-59 years with Graves' hyperthyroidism. Sequenced material: blood. The CDR3 nucleotides are TGTGCCACCAGTAGCGGGAGATTACACTTGGACACAGATACGCAGTATTTT. Protein product: CATSSGRLHLDTDTQYF.